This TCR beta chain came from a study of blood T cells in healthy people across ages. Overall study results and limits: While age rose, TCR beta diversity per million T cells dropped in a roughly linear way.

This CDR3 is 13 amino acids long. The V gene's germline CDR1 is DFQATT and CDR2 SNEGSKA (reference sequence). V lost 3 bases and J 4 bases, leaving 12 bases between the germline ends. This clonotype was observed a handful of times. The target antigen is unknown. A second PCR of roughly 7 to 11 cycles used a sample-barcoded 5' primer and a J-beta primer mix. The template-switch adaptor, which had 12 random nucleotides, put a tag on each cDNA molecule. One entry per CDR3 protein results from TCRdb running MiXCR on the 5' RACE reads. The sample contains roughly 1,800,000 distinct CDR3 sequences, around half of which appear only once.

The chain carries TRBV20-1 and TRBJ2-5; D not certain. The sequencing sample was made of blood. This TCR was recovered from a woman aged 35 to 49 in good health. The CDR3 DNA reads TGCAGTGCTAGCACTTCGTTGAGAGAGACCCAGTACTTC. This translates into CSASTSLRETQYF.